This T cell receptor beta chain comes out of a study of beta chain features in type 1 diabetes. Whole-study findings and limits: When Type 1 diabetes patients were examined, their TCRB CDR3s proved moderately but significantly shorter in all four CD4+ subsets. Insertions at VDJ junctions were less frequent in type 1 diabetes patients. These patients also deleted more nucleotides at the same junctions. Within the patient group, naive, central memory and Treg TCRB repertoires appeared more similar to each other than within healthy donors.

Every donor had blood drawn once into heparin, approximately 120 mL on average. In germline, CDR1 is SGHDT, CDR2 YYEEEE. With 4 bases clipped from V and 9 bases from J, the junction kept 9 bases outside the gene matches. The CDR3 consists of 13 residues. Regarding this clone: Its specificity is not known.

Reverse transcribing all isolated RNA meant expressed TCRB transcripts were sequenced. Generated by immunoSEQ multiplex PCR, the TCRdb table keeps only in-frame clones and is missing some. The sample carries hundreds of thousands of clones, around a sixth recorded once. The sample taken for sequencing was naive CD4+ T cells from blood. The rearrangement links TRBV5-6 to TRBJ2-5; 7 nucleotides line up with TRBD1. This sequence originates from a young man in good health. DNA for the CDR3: TGTGCCAGCAGCACTACAGGGGCGCGGGCCCAGTACTTC. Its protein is CASSTTGARAQYF.